The clone carrying this T cell receptor beta chain was seen just once. As yet, its antigen is unknown. A quantity of about 0.5 to 1 ug RNA underwent reverse transcription using random hexamers. TCRdb passed the immunoSEQ multiplex PCR reads through MiXCR, listing each CDR3 protein once. Of about 140,000 distinct CDR3 sequences detected, approximately 94% appear once; the ten largest clones hold about 0.08%. The data derive from a study of CD8 T cells in Susac syndrome. Study overall: Blood was drawn from patients with Susac syndrome. At that point, they were therapy-naive, on corticosteroids, or on intravenous immunoglobulin alone.

CD8+ and CD4+ T cells from blood underwent TCR beta sequencing. Study observations and caveats: As acknowledged by the study, its TCR sequencing and HLA analysis included a relatively small number of individuals.

The specimen sequenced was CD4+ T cells from PBMCs. The origin of this receptor is a human donor with Susac syndrome.

In DNA form, the CDR3 reads TGTGCCAGCAGTGGCAGGGGGGTCCCAGATACGCAGTATTTT. This gives the protein CASSGRGVPDTQYF. V usage is TRBV27 and J usage is TRBJ2-3, with D maybe TRBD1 (7 bases). This CDR3 spans 14 amino acids. Trimming left V 5 bases short and J 4 bases short, with 13 bases between. CDR1 is MNHEY and CDR2 is SMNVEV in the germline V gene (reference sequence).